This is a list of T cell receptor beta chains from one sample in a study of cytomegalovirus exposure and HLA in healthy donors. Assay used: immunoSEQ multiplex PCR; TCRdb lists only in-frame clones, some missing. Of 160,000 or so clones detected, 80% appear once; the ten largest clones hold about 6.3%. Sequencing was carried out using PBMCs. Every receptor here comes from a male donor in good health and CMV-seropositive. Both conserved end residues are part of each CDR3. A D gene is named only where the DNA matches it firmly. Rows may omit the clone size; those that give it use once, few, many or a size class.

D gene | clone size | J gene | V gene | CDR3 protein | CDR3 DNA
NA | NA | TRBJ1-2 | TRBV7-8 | CASSTDSSNYGYTF | TGTGCCAGCAGCACGGACAGCAGTAACTATGGCTACACCTTC
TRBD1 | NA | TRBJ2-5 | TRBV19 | CASTPDGVSGGTQYF | TGTGCCAGTACCCCCGATGGTGTCTCAGGGGGGACCCAGTACTTC
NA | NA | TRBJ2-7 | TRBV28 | CASSFRASEAYEQYF | TGTGCCAGCAGTTTCAGGGCATCCGAGGCCTACGAGCAGTACTTC
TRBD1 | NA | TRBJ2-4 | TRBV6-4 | CATFTGGPAKNIQYF | TGTGCCACCTTTACAGGGGGCCCAGCCAAAAACATTCAGTACTTC
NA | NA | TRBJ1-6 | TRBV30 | CAWSPGGRESTLHF | TGTGCCTGGAGTCCGGGGGGCAGGGAATCAACCCTCCACTTT
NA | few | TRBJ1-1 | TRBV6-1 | CASSETWGQHTEAFF | TGTGCCAGCAGTGAAACGTGGGGGCAACACACTGAAGCTTTCTTT
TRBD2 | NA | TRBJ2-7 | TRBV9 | CASSVPGLALHEQYF | TGTGCCAGCAGCGTTCCGGGACTAGCTCTACACGAGCAGTACTTC
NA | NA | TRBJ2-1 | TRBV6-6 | CATRDPPEVNEQFF | TGTGCCACCCGAGACCCCCCTGAGGTGAATGAGCAGTTCTTC
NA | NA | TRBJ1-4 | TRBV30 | CAWSVDPGAEKLFF | TGTGCCTGGAGTGTAGACCCGGGAGCAGAAAAACTGTTTTTT
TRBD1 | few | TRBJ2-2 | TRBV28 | CASSSTGTATGELFF | TGTGCCAGCAGTTCCACCGGGACAGCCACCGGGGAGCTGTTTTTT
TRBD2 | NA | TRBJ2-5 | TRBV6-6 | CASSRSGGETQYF | TGTGCCAGCAGTAGGTCGGGGGGGGAGACCCAGTACTTC
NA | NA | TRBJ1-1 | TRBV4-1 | CASSQVATGTLSAEAFF | TGCGCCAGCAGCCAAGTAGCAACCGGGACATTATCTGCTGAAGCTTTCTTT
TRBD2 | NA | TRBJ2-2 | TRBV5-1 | CASSLGISGSSTGELFF | TGCGCCAGCAGCCTGGGGATAAGCGGGAGCTCCACCGGGGAGCTGTTTTTT
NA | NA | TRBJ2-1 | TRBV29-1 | CRAHGGRNEQFF | TGCAGGGCGCACGGGGGGCGCAATGAGCAGTTCTTC
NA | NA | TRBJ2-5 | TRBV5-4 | CASSLEGSSVGETQYF | TGTGCCAGCAGCTTGGAGGGCTCTAGCGTTGGGGAGACCCAGTACTTC
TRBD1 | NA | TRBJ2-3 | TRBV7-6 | CASSSTGASTDTQYF | TGTGCCAGCAGTTCGACAGGGGCTAGCACAGATACGCAGTATTTT
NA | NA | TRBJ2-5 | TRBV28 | CASSLSDRRETQYF | TGTGCCAGCAGTTTGTCCGACCGGCGGGAGACCCAGTACTTC
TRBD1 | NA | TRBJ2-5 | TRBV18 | CASSPSDSRGKTQYF | TGTGCCAGCTCACCATCCGATTCCAGGGGGAAGACCCAGTACTTC
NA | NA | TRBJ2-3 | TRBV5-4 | CASSFYKGERDTQYF | TGTGCCAGCAGCTTTTATAAGGGGGAGAGAGATACGCAGTATTTT